The source of this T cell receptor beta chain is a study of beta chain features in type 1 diabetes. The whole isolated RNA underwent reverse transcription, so sequencing captured expressed TCRB transcripts. The repertoire was sequenced with immunoSEQ multiplex PCR; TCRdb's copy has only in-frame clones and lacks some. The sample consists of about 360,000 clones, about 12% of them appearing once. Germline V gives CDR1 MGHDK, CDR2 SYGVNS. Trimming cost V 3 bases and J 6 bases; bases outside gene matches: 5. The CDR3 spans 15 residues. CD45RO/CCR7/CD25/CD127/CD95/CD27 separated CD4+ naive, central memory, regulatory and stem cell-like memory cells by sorting. Sorted populations all had greater than 95% purity. As concerns this clone: Its antigen is still unknown.

Study outcomes and limitations: Across patients, naive, central memory and Treg TCRB repertoires exhibited apparently greater similarity than was observed across healthy donors.

This sequence originates from a young man in good health. Sequenced sample: naive CD4+ T cells from blood. The rearrangement uses TRBV25-1 and TRBJ1-4, with TRBD1 identical over 9 bases. The DNA for the CDR3 is TGTGCCAGCAGTGATGTCCGGACAGGGGATGAAAAACTGTTTTTT. Amino acid sequence: CASSDVRTGDEKLFF. Full variable domain (outside the CDR3, taken from reference TRBV25-1 and TRBJ1-4): EADIYQTPRYLVIGTGKKITLECSQTMGHDKMYWYQQDPGMELHLIHYSYGVNSTEKGDLSSESTVSRIRTEHFPLTLESARPSHTSQYLCASSDVRTGDEKLFFGSGTQLSVL.